This entry lists 25 T cell receptor beta chains sequenced from one sample in a study of T cell changes during pregnancy in multiple sclerosis. Here immunoSEQ multiplex PCR was the method, and the copy in TCRdb shows in-frame clones only, minus some. Of 30,000 or so clones listed, approximately 92% were seen once; the top ten hold about 0.78%. Specimen: CD4+ T cells from peripheral blood mononuclear cells, collected in the second trimester of pregnancy. These TCRs come from a female donor with multiple sclerosis, enrolled in a pregnancy study.

V and J are TRBV10-1 and TRBJ2-5; D not certain. This CDR3 has 13 amino acids. Trimming removed 6 bases from V and 5 bases from J, with 13 bases in between. The germline CDR1 and CDR2 sequences are WNHNN and SYGVQD (reference sequence). CDR3 nucleotide sequence: TGCGCCAGCAGCCCTTCACTCGGGGAGACCCAGTACTTC. It translates to CASSPSLGETQYF.

This clone was detected only once. V and J are TRBV5-5 and TRBJ1-3; the D is unclear. CDR3 length equals 14 residues. Germline loops: CDR1 SGHKS, CDR2 YYEKEE (reference sequence). Trimming pared 0 bases from V and 0 bases from J, leaving 4 bases between. CDR3 amino acids: CASSLVGSGNTIYF. The DNA of the CDR3 is TGTGCCAGCAGCTTGGTCGGCTCTGGAAACACCATATATTTT.

V and J are TRBV11-2 and TRBJ1-6, with 9 bases identical to TRBD1. V lost 5 bases, J lost 9 bases, and 20 bases stayed unmatched. This CDR3 has 19 residues. CDR1 SGHAT and CDR2 FQNNGV come from the germline V gene. CDR3 DNA sequence: TGTGCCAGCAGCCCACCCCGGGGGGGATACAGGGGGCGCGGTTCACCCCTCCACTTT. It codes for CASSPPRGGYRGRGSPLHF.

This clone was recorded only once. The chain combines TRBV11-2 with TRBJ2-3; possible D gene TRBD1, 6 bases. V lost 6 bases and J 1 base, leaving 14 bases between the germline ends. Per the germline V gene, CDR1 is SGHAT and CDR2 is FQNNGV. CDR3 length: 15 amino acids. The CDR3, as DNA: TGTGCCAGCAGTTTTAGACAGGATGGCACAGATACGCAGTATTTT. Translation gives CASSFRQDGTDTQYF.

This chain uses TRBV11-2 with TRBJ2-3; 8 bases are shared with TRBD2. V lost 5 bases, J lost 5 bases, and 3 bases stayed unmatched. This CDR3 has 13 amino acids. CDR1 and CDR2 from the germline V gene are SGHAT and FQNNGV. CDR3 in amino acids: CASSQGLEDTQYF. The CDR3 DNA follows: TGTGCCAGCAGCCAGGGACTAGAAGATACGCAGTATTTT.

This clone has a handful of counts. This chain connects TRBV28 to TRBJ1-1; D unclear. The CDR3 covers 11 residues. Trimming removed 8 bases from V and 2 bases from J, with 6 bases in between. Looked up from germline, CDR1 is MDHEN and CDR2 is SYDVKM. The CDR3 bases are TGTGCCAGCTCAGTTAACACTGAAGCTTTCTTT. Translated, it gives CASSVNTEAFF.

In DNA form, the CDR3 reads TGTGCCAGCAGCTTAGGACTAGCGGCGATCCAAGAGACCCAGTACTTC. This codes for CASSLGLAAIQETQYF. The rearrangement links TRBV11-3 to TRBJ2-5, with 9 bases aligning to TRBD2. V was pared by 1 base and J by 1 base, with 4 bases of the junction left unmatched. CDR3 length: 16 residues. Germline CDR1 reads SGHNT; CDR2 reads YENEEA.

This chain joins TRBV27 and TRBJ1-3, with TRBD1 identical over 8 bases. The germline gives CDR1 MNHEY, CDR2 SMNVEV (reference sequence). The CDR3 runs 15 residues. V shed 4 bases and J 0 bases; nucleotides not matched to a gene: 2. The CDR3 loop reads CASSWTGLSGNTIYF. CDR3 nucleotide sequence: TGTGCCAGCAGTTGGACAGGGCTCTCTGGAAACACCATATATTTT.

V is TRBV7-2 and J is TRBJ1-5, with TRBD1 matching 8 bases. CDR3 length: 16 residues. The germline V gene encodes CDR1 SGHTA and CDR2 FQGNSA. The ends lost 2 bases at V and 7 bases at J; junction bases unmatched: 10. CDR3 bases: TGTGCCAGCAGCTTAAAGGGGACAGGAATTCGGCAGCCCCAGCATTTT. Encoded protein: CASSLKGTGIRQPQHF.

The chain uses TRBV7-3 and TRBJ2-2; D perhaps matches TRBD1 (5 bases). The V end was cut by 6 bases, the J end by 1 base, with 9 bases between. This CDR3 spans 14 amino acids. Germline CDR1 reads SGHTA; CDR2 reads FQGTGA. The DNA for the CDR3 is TGTGCCAGCAGACCTCAGGGGAACACCGGGGAGCTGTTTTTT. It translates to CASRPQGNTGELFF.

The chain couples TRBV10-1 to TRBJ2-7; 11 nucleotides match TRBD1. The CDR3 runs 14 residues. CDR1 and CDR2 from the germline V gene are WNHNN and SYGVQD (reference sequence). V lost 3 bases and J lost 6; bases outside the gene matches: 4. The CDR3 DNA reads TGCGCCAGCAGTGATCAGGGGACAGGGGGCGAGCAGTACTTC. Its translation is CASSDQGTGGEQYF.

CDR3 region: CASSSGQGDIQYF. The CDR3 nucleotides are TGTGCCAGCAGCTCGGGACAGGGGGACATTCAGTACTTC. This chain connects TRBV7-3 to TRBJ2-4, with 11 bases identical to TRBD1. V was pared by 4 bases and J by 8 bases, with 1 base of the junction left unmatched. This CDR3 has 13 residues. Germline-derived CDR1 and CDR2 are SGHTA and FQGTGA.

This chain uses TRBV18 with TRBJ2-2; tentative D call: TRBD1 (5 bases). Per the germline V gene, CDR1 is KGHSH and CDR2 is LQKENI. The V gene lost 3 bases and the J gene lost 2 bases, with 16 bases spanning the gap. CDR3 length: 17 residues. The CDR3 reads CASSPRQISFNTGELFF. CDR3 sequence (DNA): TGTGCCAGCTCACCGAGACAGATTAGCTTTAACACCGGGGAGCTGTTTTTT. The whole variable domain, remainder taken from reference TRBV18 and TRBJ2-2, is NAGVMQNPRHLVRRRGQEARLRCSPMKGHSHVYWYRQLPEEGLKFMVYLQKENIIDESGMPKERFSAEFPKEGPSILRIQQVVRGDSAAYFCASSPRQISFNTGELFFGEGSRLTVL.

The chain is built from TRBV28 and TRBJ2-2; 7 positions agree with TRBD2. The germline gives CDR1 MDHEN, CDR2 SYDVKM. CDR3 length: 16 residues. Unmatched junction bases numbered 3, after V lost 2 bases and J lost 0 bases. CDR3 nucleotide sequence: TGTGCCAGCAGTTTACCCCGGGGGGCGAACACCGGGGAGCTGTTTTTT. Translated, it gives CASSLPRGANTGELFF. Combining the CDR3 with reference TRBV28 and TRBJ2-2 gives the whole variable domain DVKVTQSSRYLVKRTGEKVFLECVQDMDHENMFWYRQDPGLGLRLIYFSYDVKMKEKGDIPEGYSVSREKKERFSLILESASTNQTSMYLCASSLPRGANTGELFFGEGSRLTVL.

As regards this clone: Other DNA sequences in the sample encode the same CDR3. The CDR3 loop reads CASRRQGSISNYGYTF. For the CDR3, the DNA is TGTGCCAGCAGGCGACAGGGGTCCATATCTAACTATGGCTACACCTTC. The chain carries TRBV27 and TRBJ1-2; 8 nucleotides agree with TRBD1. The CDR3 contains 16 residues. Trimming removed 6 bases from V and 0 bases from J; junction bases left unmatched: 9. Germline V gene sequence: CDR1 MNHEY, CDR2 SMNVEV (reference sequence).

This clone was recorded only once. V and J are TRBV4-1 and TRBJ1-2; a possible D gene is TRBD1 (5 bases). This CDR3 spans 16 amino acids. Trimming cost V 0 bases and J 8 bases, with 19 bases left between them. Germline V gene lookup returns CDR1 MGHRA and CDR2 YSYEKL. The CDR3 sequence is CASSQDPTTGGQGYTF. The CDR3 bases are TGCGCCAGCAGCCAAGACCCAACCACGGGGGGTCAAGGCTACACCTTC.

The chain couples TRBV7-8 to TRBJ1-1; unclear D gene. The CDR3 loop spans 14 amino acids. The V gene lost 5 bases and the J gene lost 1 base, with 11 bases spanning the gap. Germline-derived CDR1 and CDR2 are SGHVS and FQNEAQ. The CDR3 DNA reads as TGTGCCAGCAGCCCCTTCGAGGGGAACACTGAAGCTTTCTTT. Translation: CASSPFEGNTEAFF.

This chain joins TRBV6-5 and TRBJ1-1; D unresolved. CDR1 MNHEY and CDR2 SVGAGI come from the germline V gene. The ends were cut back, 4 bases at V and 7 bases at J, with 13 bases in the middle. There are 13 residues in the CDR3. The chain's CDR3 is CASSSPNNLEAFF. CDR3 bases: TGTGCCAGCAGTTCCCCCAACAACCTTGAAGCTTTCTTT.

The chain combines TRBV21-1 with TRBJ1-1; TRBD1 is the table's D call and was not checked against the DNA. TRBV21-1 is noted as a pseudogene. The CDR3 is 15 amino acids. The CDR3 DNA reads TGTGCCAGCAGATGCCCGGGACACGAGAACACTGAAGCTTTCTTT. Amino acids: CASRCPGHENTEAFF.

This sequence joins TRBV28 and TRBJ1-1, with D possibly matching TRBD1 (5 bases). The CDR3 totals 14 residues. Trimming left V 6 bases short and J 3 bases short, with 14 bases between. Germline CDR1 MDHEN, CDR2 SYDVKM. The DNA of the CDR3 is TGTGCCAGCAGCCCGGGGGGGAGGGACACTGAAGCTTTCTTT. The encoded protein is CASSPGGRDTEAFF.

The chain employs TRBV19 and TRBJ2-7; 11 bases are shared with TRBD2. From germline, CDR1 is LNHDA and CDR2 SQIVND (reference sequence). V was pared by 7 bases and J by 3 bases, with 2 bases of the junction left unmatched. The CDR3 totals 13 residues. CDR3 sequence: CASTTSGGYEQYF. The CDR3 DNA sequence: TGTGCCAGTACCACTAGCGGGGGCTACGAGCAGTACTTC.

This chain connects TRBV19 to TRBJ1-1; 7 positions agree with TRBD1. V dropped 7 bases and J dropped 4; count of bases not matched to a gene: 6. The CDR3 is 13 residues long. Germline V gene data show CDR1 as LNHDA and CDR2 as SQIVND (reference sequence). Here the CDR3 reads CASTRDRTTEAFF. CDR3 coding DNA: TGTGCCAGTACCCGGGACAGAACCACTGAAGCTTTCTTT.

The chain recombines TRBV5-6 with TRBJ2-7; 7 nucleotides match TRBD2. This CDR3 contains 12 residues. V trimming: 2 bases; J trimming: 7 bases; junction bases outside the gene matches: 3. Germline loops: CDR1 SGHDT, CDR2 YYEEEE. In DNA, the CDR3 is TGTGCCAGCAGCTTAGGAGCGGGGGAGCAGTACTTC. Translated, it gives CASSLGAGEQYF.

This clone was seen a single time. V usage is TRBV6-6 and J usage is TRBJ2-3; 8 nucleotides match TRBD2. The CDR3 consists of 16 residues. J lost 4 bases, V lost 2 bases, and 8 bases had no gene match. Germline CDR1 reads MNHNY; CDR2 reads SVGAGI (reference sequence). CDR3 sequence reads: CASSYNGGAGADTQYF. In nucleotides, the CDR3 is TGTGCCAGCAGTTACAACGGGGGGGCGGGGGCAGATACGCAGTATTTT.

The CDR3: CASSLEQGGDEQYF. The DNA for the CDR3 is TGTGCCAGCAGCTTGGAACAGGGTGGCGACGAGCAGTACTTC. The chain links TRBV5-8 to TRBJ2-7, with D possibly being TRBD1 (6 bases). The CDR3 loop spans 14 amino acids. Trimming took 0 bases from V and 5 from J, leaving 12 bases between them. Per germline, CDR1 SGHTS and CDR2 YDEGEE.